Listed here are 29 T cell receptor beta chains from one sample, sequenced in a study of cytomegalovirus exposure and HLA in healthy donors (dated by TCRdb to 2016 to 2017). Libraries were built with the immunoSEQ multiplex PCR assay. The multiplex PCR relied on a mix of 60 forward primers for TCR Vbeta segments and 13 reverse primers for TCR Jbeta segments. TCRdb obtained this table from immuneACCESS and retained in-frame rearrangements with V and J assigned. These tables miss some clones; where compared with another copy, unresolved V genes account for less than half of the shortfall, and the remainder is unexplained. In all, the sample holds 150,000 to 200,000 clones, and approximately 78% of those were seen once. The ten largest make up more than 0.75% of the sample. Sequences were obtained from PBMCs. The receptors originated from a girl aged 2-10 years in good health and CMV-seropositive.

About this clone: A read error may produce the germline difference seen at one junction end. Additional DNA sequences in this sample encode the identical CDR3. The J gene is TRBJ1-1, the V gene TRBV25-1, with D tentatively TRBD1 (5 bases). Germline lookup yields CDR1 MGHDK and CDR2 SYGVNS. CDR3 length equals 15 residues. The CDR3 loop is CASSEWGGMNTEAFF. The CDR3 nucleotides are TGTGCCAGCAGTGAATGGGGCGGGATGAACACTGAAGCTTTCTTC.

The rearrangement links TRBV28 to TRBJ2-1; 15 nucleotides agree with TRBD2. Germline trimming cut 6 bases from V and 8 bases from J; bases unmatched to any gene: 5. In germline, CDR1 is MDHEN, CDR2 SYDVKM. This CDR3 region has 15 residues. The DNA of the CDR3 is TGTGCCAGCAGGCGGGGACTAGCGGGAGGAGATGAGCAGTTCTTC. It specifies CASRRGLAGGDEQFF.

This chain uses TRBV7-2 with TRBJ2-7; 7 bases align to TRBD1. From germline, CDR1 is SGHTA and CDR2 FQGNSA. The CDR3 loop spans 15 amino acids. V shed 4 bases and J 2 bases; nucleotides not matched to a gene: 8. The DNA for the CDR3 is TGTGCCAGCAGCTGGGGGACAGCCTCACCCTACGAGCAGTACTTC. Its translation is CASSWGTASPYEQYF.

This clone has just one count. The chain links TRBV18 to TRBJ2-5; weak D call: TRBD2 (5 bases). The germline V gene encodes CDR1 KGHSH and CDR2 LQKENI. With 3 bases removed from V and 2 bases from J, the gap between germline ends came to 7 bases. This CDR3 spans 13 amino acids. CDR3 in amino acids: CASSPPGQETQYF. The CDR3 DNA sequence: TGTGCCAGCTCACCTCCGGGGCAAGAGACCCAGTACTTC.

The rearrangement joins TRBV4-1 to TRBJ2-1; TRBD2 matches at 9 bases. Per the germline V gene, CDR1 is MGHRA and CDR2 is YSYEKL. With V trimmed by 3 bases and J by 4 bases, 7 bases remained unmatched. The CDR3 has 16 residues. Written as DNA, the CDR3 is TGCGCCAGCAGCCACGCGCCGGGACTAGCTTACAATGAGCAGTTCTTC. Translation: CASSHAPGLAYNEQFF.

CDR3 protein: CAWSVAGTGANVLTF. CDR3 in DNA: TGTGCCTGGAGTGTAGCGGGGACTGGGGCCAACGTCCTGACTTTC. The genes are TRBV30 and TRBJ2-6; 7 bases match TRBD2. This CDR3 is 15 amino acids long. Unmatched junction bases numbered 1, after V lost 0 bases and J lost 2 bases. Germline V lookup: CDR1 GTSNPN, CDR2 SVGIG (reference sequence). Filled out from reference TRBV30 and TRBJ2-6, the complete variable domain reads SQTIHQWPATLVQPVGSPLSLECTVEGTSNPNLYWYRQAAGRGLQLLFYSVGIGQISSEVPQNLSASRPQDRQFILSSKKLLLSDSGFYLCAWSVAGTGANVLTFGAGSRLTVL.

The chain combines TRBV5-4 with TRBJ1-5; 11 bases agree with TRBD1. V dropped 4 bases and J dropped 5; count of bases not matched to a gene: 8. Germline V gives CDR1 SGHNT, CDR2 YYREEE (reference sequence). The CDR3 has 16 residues. As DNA, the CDR3 is TGTGCCAGCAGCAAGGAGGGACAGGGGGGCGATCAGCCCCAGCATTTT. Its protein is CASSKEGQGGDQPQHF.

J is TRBJ2-7 and V is TRBV5-5; 12 bases align to TRBD1. The J segment lost 6 bases and the V segment lost 3 bases, leaving 7 bases of the junction unmatched. The CDR3 runs to 15 residues. The V gene's germline CDR1 is SGHKS and CDR2 YYEKEE (reference sequence). This CDR3 is CASSSGTGGYREQYF. CDR3 bases: TGTGCCAGCAGCTCCGGGACAGGGGGCTACCGCGAGCAGTACTTC.

CDR3 residues: CASSLVGSSYNEQFF. The CDR3 DNA reads TGTGCCAGCAGCTTGGTCGGGAGCTCCTACAATGAGCAGTTCTTC. This chain links TRBV5-4 with TRBJ2-1; possibly TRBD2 for D (6 bases). Trimming stripped 0 bases from V and 0 bases from J, with 7 bases between. This CDR3 contains 15 residues. The germline V gene encodes CDR1 SGHNT and CDR2 YYREEE (reference sequence).

The chain carries TRBV30 and TRBJ2-1; TRBD2 matches 9 bases. CDR1 GTSNPN and CDR2 SVGIG come from the germline V gene (reference sequence). V gave up 2 bases and J gave up 16 bases; unmatched junction bases: 6. This CDR3 is 11 amino acids long. CDR3 bases: TGTGCCTGGAGTAATAGCGGGAGTAATTTCTTC. Translation: CAWSNSGSNFF.

The chain is built from TRBV7-9 and TRBJ2-7; 9 nucleotides align to TRBD2. CDR3 length: 10 amino acids. Germline-derived CDR1 and CDR2 are SEHNR and FQNEAQ (reference sequence). CDR3 loop: CVAGDYEQYF. CDR3 nucleotide sequence: TGTGTAGCGGGGGATTACGAGCAGTACTTC.

This clone has just a few counts. The chain has TRBV5-3 and TRBJ1-6; D is perhaps TRBD1 (5 bases). TRBV5-3 is sorted into the ORF group, with uncertain function. The CDR3 is 14 amino acids. V was shortened by 4 bases and J by 8 bases, with 13 bases between the two germline ends. CDR3 protein: CARSLTTAYSPLHF. The CDR3 DNA sequence: TGTGCCAGAAGCCTAACGACAGCCTATTCACCCCTCCACTTT.

V and J are TRBV6-1 and TRBJ2-5; the D is unclear. With 8 bases removed from V and 7 bases from J, the gap between germline ends came to 17 bases. This CDR3 is 13 amino acids long. Germline loops: CDR1 MNHNS, CDR2 SASEGT. CDR3 in amino acids: CASSPLPGGTQYF. The CDR3 region has the DNA TGTGCCAGCTCACCCCTCCCCGGCGGGACCCAGTACTTC.

The V and J genes are TRBV28 and TRBJ2-1; 10 bases are shared with TRBD2. Germline CDR1 MDHEN, CDR2 SYDVKM. Germline trimming cut 3 bases from V and 10 bases from J; bases unmatched to any gene: 9. This CDR3 is built from 15 residues. The CDR3 nucleotides are TGTGCCAGCAGTTTTCCTAGCGGGAGTTTCCGGGAGCAGTTCTTC. Translation gives CASSFPSGSFREQFF.

The J gene is TRBJ2-7, the V gene TRBV28; 8 bases line up with TRBD2. Germline trimming cut 5 bases from V and 6 bases from J; bases unmatched to any gene: 0. Germline-derived CDR1 and CDR2 are MDHEN and SYDVKM. The CDR3 is 11 residues long. The chain's CDR3 is CASSRGGEQYF. The DNA of the CDR3 is TGTGCCAGCAGTCGGGGGGGCGAGCAGTACTTC.

This rearrangement joins TRBV7-9 to TRBJ1-5; D gene unclear. V gave up 2 bases and J gave up 6 bases, with 5 bases separating them. Per the germline V gene, CDR1 is SEHNR and CDR2 is FQNEAQ (reference sequence). The CDR3 is 12 residues long. The CDR3 here is CASSLRSQPQHF. CDR3 DNA: TGTGCCAGCAGCTTAAGGAGTCAGCCCCAGCATTTT.

This rearrangement joins TRBV2 to TRBJ1-1, with 10 bases that match TRBD1. The CDR3 runs 14 residues. The germline V gene encodes CDR1 SNHLY and CDR2 FYNNEI. Trimming took 5 bases from V and 4 from J; bases not matched to a gene: 4. CDR3 bases: TGTGCCAGCAGTCGACAGGGGGCCTCCACTGAAGCTTTCTTT. Protein: CASSRQGASTEAFF.

This chain connects TRBV6-4 to TRBJ2-7, with 9 nucleotides matching TRBD1. Germline V gene sequence: CDR1 MRHNA, CDR2 SNTAGT. The CDR3 runs to 14 residues. J was trimmed by 0 bases and V by 9 bases; bases with no gene match: 6. The DNA of the CDR3 is TGTGCCAGGGGGGGACAGGGCAGCTCCTACGAGCAGTACTTC. Translated, it gives CARGGQGSSYEQYF.

This chain uses TRBV5-4 with TRBJ2-2, with D tentatively TRBD2 (6 bases). This CDR3 has 15 amino acids. V lost 0 bases, J lost 3 bases, and 9 bases lay in between. The germline V gene encodes CDR1 SGHNT and CDR2 YYREEE (reference sequence). DNA for the CDR3: TGTGCCAGCAGCTTGGGGTCGGGAGACACCGGGGAGCTGTTTTTT. Encoded protein: CASSLGSGDTGELFF. The whole variable domain, remainder taken from reference TRBV5-4 and TRBJ2-2, is ETGVTQSPTHLIKTRGQQVTLRCSSQSGHNTVSWYQQALGQGPQFIFQYYREEENGRGNFPPRFSGLQFPNYSSELNVNALELDDSALYLCASSLGSGDTGELFFGEGSRLTVL.

The chain joins TRBV7-2 to TRBJ2-3; D perhaps matches TRBD2 (5 bases). The CDR3 loop spans 16 amino acids. V lost 2 bases and J 2 bases, leaving 14 bases between the germline ends. CDR1 and CDR2 from the germline V gene are SGHTA and FQGNSA. The CDR3 is CASSLYRGSATDTQYF. DNA for the CDR3: TGTGCCAGCAGCTTATATCGCGGGTCCGCCACAGATACGCAGTATTTT.

This chain joins TRBV5-6 and TRBJ2-2; no definite D call. The CDR3 covers 14 residues. Germline CDR1 is SGHDT and CDR2 is YYEEEE. V dropped 1 base and J dropped 6 bases, with 10 bases sitting between them. The CDR3 is CASSLYSPAGELFF. CDR3 bases: TGTGCCAGCAGCTTGTACTCGCCCGCCGGGGAGCTGTTTTTT.

The V gene is TRBV5-6, the J gene TRBJ2-7, with 8 bases lining up with TRBD1. Germline CDR1 and CDR2: SGHDT and YYEEEE. V lost 3 bases to trimming and J lost 3 bases; unmatched junction nucleotides: 11. CDR3 length equals 16 residues. The CDR3 nucleotides are TGTGCCAGCAGCTCGGACAGGGATAGTAAGGGCTACGAGCAGTACTTC. Its translation is CASSSDRDSKGYEQYF.

The rearrangement links TRBV5-1 to TRBJ2-1, with 7 bases that match TRBD2. Trimming at V came to 4 bases and at J to 0 bases, leaving 7 bases not matched to a gene. Germline-derived CDR1 and CDR2 are SGHRS and YFSETQ. This CDR3 has 16 amino acids. CDR3 loop: CASSPGTTYSYNEQFF. CDR3 nucleotide sequence: TGCGCCAGCAGCCCCGGGACTACTTACTCCTACAATGAGCAGTTCTTC.

This chain joins TRBV30 and TRBJ2-5; 13 positions match TRBD2. The CDR3 contains 15 residues. V trimming: 8 bases; J trimming: 5 bases; junction bases outside the gene matches: 11. The germline CDR1 and CDR2 sequences are GTSNPN and SVGIG (reference sequence). The CDR3 loop is CAGWTSGSHGETQYF. The CDR3 DNA sequence: TGTGCCGGCTGGACTAGCGGGAGCCACGGGGAGACCCAGTACTTC.

The genes are TRBV29-1 and TRBJ1-1; TRBD1 is a possible D gene (6 bases). The CDR3 consists of 12 residues. V was shortened by 5 bases and J by 0 bases, with 7 bases between the two germline ends. CDR1 SQVTM and CDR2 ANQGSEA come from the germline V gene. The CDR3 coding sequence is TGCAGCGTTCAGGGGATGAACACTGAAGCTTTCTTT. It specifies CSVQGMNTEAFF.

This chain uses TRBV30 with TRBJ2-2, with a weak D call TRBD2 (6 bases). The CDR3 is 15 residues long. Trimming cost V 3 bases and J 3 bases, with 14 bases left between them. Germline V gene lookup returns CDR1 GTSNPN and CDR2 SVGIG (reference sequence). The CDR3 bases are TGTGCCTGGAGGGACTTGAAGCGGGACACCGGGGAGCTGTTTTTT. The encoded protein is CAWRDLKRDTGELFF.

V gene TRBV10-1 combines with J gene TRBJ2-3; TRBD2 is a possible D gene (6 bases). V was shortened by 1 base and J by 2 bases, with 13 bases between the two germline ends. Germline V lookup: CDR1 WNHNN, CDR2 SYGVQD (reference sequence). The CDR3 length is 16 residues. The CDR3 DNA follows: TGCGCCAGCAGTGAGTACTACGGGAGACCCACAGATACGCAGTATTTT. This gives the protein CASSEYYGRPTDTQYF.

The sample holds a few counts of this clone. J is TRBJ2-5 and V is TRBV30, with 10 bases matching TRBD2. The CDR3 covers 14 residues. The germline V gene has CDR1 GTSNPN and CDR2 SVGIG (reference sequence). With 0 bases clipped from V and 5 bases from J, the junction kept 3 bases outside the gene matches. CDR3 nucleotides: TGTGCCTGGAGTGTAGCGGGAGGGCCGGAGACCCAGTACTTC. Protein: CAWSVAGGPETQYF.

The rearrangement uses TRBV11-3 and TRBJ2-3, with 9 positions matching TRBD1. The CDR3 runs to 14 residues. V dropped 4 bases and J dropped 13; count of bases not matched to a gene: 12. The germline V gene encodes CDR1 SGHNT and CDR2 YENEEA. The CDR3, as DNA: TGTGCCAGCAGCTCAAGCTGGGACAGGGCAAGCAAGTATTTT. Translating it yields CASSSSWDRASKYF.